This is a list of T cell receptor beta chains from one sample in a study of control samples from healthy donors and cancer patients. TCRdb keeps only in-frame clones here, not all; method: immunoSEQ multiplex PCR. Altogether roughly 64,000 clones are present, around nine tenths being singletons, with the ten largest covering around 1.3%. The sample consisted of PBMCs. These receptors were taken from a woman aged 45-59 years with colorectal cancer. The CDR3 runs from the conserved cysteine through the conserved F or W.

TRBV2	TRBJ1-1	CASSEGRWNTEAFF
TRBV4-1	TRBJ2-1	CASSLSSGEALNEQFF
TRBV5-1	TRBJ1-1	CASSLEPLRRTNTEAFF
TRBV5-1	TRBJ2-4	CASSSPGQGENIQYF
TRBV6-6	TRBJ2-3	CASSYSGTHTDTQYF
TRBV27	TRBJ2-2	CASSLLGQPIPNTGELFF
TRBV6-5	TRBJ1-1	CASSYGLKNTEAFF
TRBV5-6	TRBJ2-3	CASSPTGGSTDTQYF
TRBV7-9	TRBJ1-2	CASSLEDSWHGYTF
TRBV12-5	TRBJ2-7	CASGLVGTGGYEQYF
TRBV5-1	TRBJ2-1	CASSWGSGGAANEQFF
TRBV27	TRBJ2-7	CASSSPIYLF
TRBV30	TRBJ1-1	CAWSGGGGRTEAFF
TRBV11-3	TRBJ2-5	CASSLTGVKTQYF
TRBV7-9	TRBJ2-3	CASSPLVGPDTQYF
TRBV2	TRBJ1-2	CASSSQGMEYGYTF
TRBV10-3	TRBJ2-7	CAITRSRSYEQYF
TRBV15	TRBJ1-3	CATSRDRAGGNTIYF
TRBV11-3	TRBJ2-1	CASSSGGANEQFF
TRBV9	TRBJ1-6	CASSEDIMNSPLHF
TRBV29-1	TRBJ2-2	CSAALYSTGELFF
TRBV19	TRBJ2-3	CASSFGPRTDTQYF
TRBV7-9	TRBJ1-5	CASSIGSGTEYSNQPQHF
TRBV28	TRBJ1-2	CASSLNYGYTF
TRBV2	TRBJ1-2	CASIIKPGQGLYGYTF